These 23 T cell receptor beta chains share one sample of origin, sequenced in a study of OX40 agonist ivuxolimab in advanced cancers. Clones were read by immunoSEQ multiplex PCR, and TCRdb kept only the in-frame ones, dropping some. The table includes over 95,000 clones, 90% to 96% detected once. The sample consisted of CD4+ or CD8+ T cells sorted from blood, taken in a trial of the OX40 agonist ivuxolimab. The receptors originated from an adult with an advanced solid tumor such as melanoma, head and neck, liver or kidney cancer.

The gene calls are TRBV7-9 and TRBJ1-1; D is uncertain. V shed 2 bases and J shed 2 bases, with 12 bases lying between them. From germline, CDR1 is SEHNR and CDR2 FQNEAQ (reference sequence). The CDR3 contains 15 residues. In DNA form, the CDR3 reads TGTGCCAGCAGCTTAACGGGGTACCAAAACACTGAAGCTTTCTTT. It codes for CASSLTGYQNTEAFF.

This chain links TRBV7-9 with TRBJ1-5; TRBD1 might be the D (5 bases). V dropped 1 base and J dropped 6 bases, with 10 bases sitting between them. CDR3 length equals 14 residues. Per the germline V gene, CDR1 is SEHNR and CDR2 is FQNEAQ (reference sequence). CDR3 sequence: CASSLGGQGQPQHF. DNA for the CDR3: TGTGCCAGCAGCTTAGGAGGGCAGGGTCAGCCCCAGCATTTT. Full variable domain (missing parts from reference TRBV7-9 and TRBJ1-5): DTGVSQNPRHKITKRGQNVTFRCDPISEHNRLYWYRQTLGQGPEFLTYFQNEAQLEKSRLLSDRFSAERPKGSFSTLEIQRTEQGDSAMYLCASSLGGQGQPQHFGDGTRLSIL.

This chain links TRBV6-7 with TRBJ1-1; D is possibly TRBD1 (6 bases). TRBV6-7 is identified as an open reading frame with a role that is uncertain. V was pared by 9 bases and J by 4 bases, with 24 bases between. The CDR3 is made up of 16 amino acids. The CDR3 spells CARQTDFGGGGTEAFF. The CDR3 DNA follows: TGTGCCAGGCAGACTGACTTTGGGGGCGGTGGCACTGAAGCTTTCTTT.

J is TRBJ2-7 and V is TRBV7-6, with D perhaps matching TRBD1 or TRBD2 (5 bases each). Germline loops: CDR1 SGHVS, CDR2 FNYEAQ. Trimming took off 5 bases at V and 2 bases at J, with 13 bases between the two ends. The CDR3 totals 14 residues. DNA for the CDR3: TGTGCCAGCAGCCAGAGGGACGGTACCTACGAGCAGTACTTC. This translates into CASSQRDGTYEQYF. The whole variable domain, filled in from reference TRBV7-6 and TRBJ2-7, reads GAGVSQSPRYKVTKRGQDVALRCDPISGHVSLYWYRQALGQGPEFLTYFNYEAQQDKSGLPNDRFSAERPEGSISTLTIQRTEQRDSAMYRCASSQRDGTYEQYFGPGTRLTVT.

This clone was seen just once. The chain recombines TRBV7-9 with TRBJ1-1; 7 bases match TRBD1. The CDR3 has 15 amino acids. V lost 5 bases, J lost 5 bases, and 11 bases stayed unmatched. The germline V gene encodes CDR1 SEHNR and CDR2 FQNEAQ (reference sequence). CDR3 protein: CASSPLDSRGTEAFF. CDR3 nucleotides: TGTGCCAGCAGCCCGCTGGACAGCAGGGGGACTGAAGCTTTCTTT.

The chain links TRBV7-8 to TRBJ1-1; D gene ambiguous. The length of the CDR3 is 16 residues. The germline CDR1 and CDR2 sequences are SGHVS and FQNEAQ. Trimming took off 4 bases at V and 2 bases at J, with 17 bases between the two ends. The CDR3 here is CASSSETETDNTEAFF. The CDR3 nucleotides read TGTGCCAGCAGCTCGGAAACCGAGACTGATAACACTGAAGCTTTCTTT.

The chain has TRBV6-5 and TRBJ2-1, with D perhaps TRBD2 (5 bases). V was pared by 7 bases and J by 4 bases, with 11 bases between. Germline V gene lookup returns CDR1 MNHEY and CDR2 SVGAGI. This CDR3 is built from 13 residues. In nucleotides, the CDR3 is TGTGCCAGCACCCCCGGACTGTACAATGAGCAGTTCTTC. Amino acids: CASTPGLYNEQFF.

J is TRBJ2-5 and V is TRBV7-8; 7 positions agree with TRBD1. V shed 8 bases and J 1 base; nucleotides not matched to a gene: 10. Germline V gene lookup returns CDR1 SGHVS and CDR2 FQNEAQ. This CDR3 has 15 residues. The CDR3, as DNA: TGTGCCAGCCGAAGGACGACAGGGTCCCAAGAGACCCAGTACTTC. The encoded protein is CASRRTTGSQETQYF.

The chain is built from TRBV28 and TRBJ1-1; a weak D match, TRBD1 (5 bases). Germline loops: CDR1 MDHEN, CDR2 SYDVKM. Between the trimmed V and J ends, which lost 3 bases and 7 bases, there was a span of 15 bases. The CDR3 covers 14 residues. The chain's CDR3 is CASSLSGAEFEAFF. In DNA, the CDR3 is TGTGCCAGCAGTTTGTCTGGGGCTGAGTTTGAAGCTTTCTTT. The variable domain in full, completed from reference TRBV28 and TRBJ1-1, reads DVKVTQSSRYLVKRTGEKVFLECVQDMDHENMFWYRQDPGLGLRLIYFSYDVKMKEKGDIPEGYSVSREKKERFSLILESASTNQTSMYLCASSLSGAEFEAFFGQGTRLTVV.

This rearrangement joins TRBV4-2 to TRBJ2-5; 8 nucleotides align to TRBD2. Trimming removed 1 base from V and 5 bases from J; junction bases left unmatched: 6. Germline V lookup: CDR1 LGHNA, CDR2 YNFKEQ. This CDR3 is 15 amino acids long. CDR3 nucleotide sequence: TGTGCCAGCAGCCAAGTCCCGGGGGGGGAGGAGACCCAGTACTTC. It codes for CASSQVPGGEETQYF.

The CDR3 bases are TGTGCCAGCAACACGGGACAGGGCTACAATGAGCAGTTCTTC. Protein: CASNTGQGYNEQFF. This chain uses TRBV28 with TRBJ2-1, with 9 bases identical to TRBD1. Germline trimming cut 7 bases from V and 3 bases from J; bases unmatched to any gene: 4. The germline V gene has CDR1 MDHEN and CDR2 SYDVKM. CDR3 length equals 14 residues.

This clone was counted a single time. The chain has TRBV27 and TRBJ2-1; D is ambiguous. Trimming stripped 4 bases from V and 7 bases from J, with 14 bases between. Germline CDR1 reads MNHEY; CDR2 reads SMNVEV (reference sequence). This CDR3 has 14 amino acids. CDR3 nucleotides: TGTGCCAGCAGTTCAGGTAGCCTATGGAATGAGCAGTTCTTC. Protein: CASSSGSLWNEQFF.

J is TRBJ1-4 and V is TRBV5-4, with 9 bases aligning to TRBD1. V dropped 0 bases and J dropped 3; count of bases not matched to a gene: 9. The CDR3 consists of 18 residues. Looked up from germline, CDR1 is SGHNT and CDR2 is YYREEE (reference sequence). CDR3 sequence: CASSLAGTGNSANEKLFF. CDR3 bases: TGTGCCAGCAGCTTGGCCGGGACAGGGAATTCGGCTAATGAAAAACTGTTTTTT.

The chain is built from TRBV7-8 and TRBJ2-1, with a tentative D call TRBD2 (5 bases). Trimming took off 2 bases at V and 2 bases at J, with 10 bases between the two ends. The CDR3 is 15 amino acids. Germline V gene sequence: CDR1 SGHVS, CDR2 FQNEAQ. The CDR3 here is CASSLNSETYNEQFF. The CDR3 nucleotides read TGTGCCAGCAGCTTAAATAGCGAGACCTACAATGAGCAGTTCTTC.

In DNA form, the CDR3 reads TGTGCCAGCAGTGGGGCAGGGGGCACCTACGAGCAGTACTTC. It codes for CASSGAGGTYEQYF. The rearrangement uses TRBV2 and TRBJ2-7; 8 nucleotides line up with TRBD1. The CDR3 has 14 amino acids. The trim removed 4 bases at V and 2 bases at J, leaving 4 bases unmatched. From germline, CDR1 is SNHLY and CDR2 FYNNEI.

The chain joins TRBV2 to TRBJ2-7, with 10 bases that match TRBD1. CDR1 is SNHLY, CDR2 FYNNEI, per germline. The CDR3 is 14 amino acids. J was trimmed by 4 bases and V by 3 bases; bases with no gene match: 3. Here the CDR3 reads CASSETGGAYEQYF. The CDR3 bases are TGTGCCAGCAGTGAGACAGGGGGCGCGTACGAGCAGTACTTC.

The sample holds one count of this clone. V gene TRBV4-2 combines with J gene TRBJ2-7, with D perhaps TRBD2 (6 bases). Germline V lookup: CDR1 LGHNA, CDR2 YNFKEQ. Trimming cost V 1 base and J 6 bases, with 7 bases left between them. The CDR3 runs to 12 residues. This CDR3 is CASSQGGVEQYF. CDR3 DNA sequence: TGTGCCAGCAGCCAAGGGGGGGTCGAGCAGTACTTC.

The V call is TRBV4-3, the J call TRBJ2-3; D is possibly TRBD1 or TRBD2 (5 bases each). CDR1 and CDR2 (germline): LGHNA, YSLEER. V was cut by 0 bases and J by 2 bases, with 15 bases left in between. The CDR3 is made up of 17 amino acids. The chain's CDR3 is CASSQEAGTPTTDTQYF. The CDR3 region has the DNA TGCGCCAGCAGCCAAGAGGCCGGGACGCCGACCACAGATACGCAGTATTTT.

This clone was seen once. The chain joins TRBV5-4 to TRBJ1-1; a weak D match, TRBD1 (5 bases). CDR3 length equals 14 residues. Trimming pared 1 base from V and 0 bases from J, leaving 7 bases between. The germline V gene encodes CDR1 SGHNT and CDR2 YYREEE (reference sequence). CDR3 in amino acids: CASSLLGVNTEAFF. The CDR3 DNA reads TGTGCCAGCAGCTTGTTAGGGGTGAACACTGAAGCTTTCTTT.

This clone has just one count. The chain has TRBV4-1 and TRBJ1-6, with 9 bases that match TRBD1. CDR3 length equals 18 residues. Germline CDR1 MGHRA, CDR2 YSYEKL. Trimming took 4 bases from V and 0 from J; bases not matched to a gene: 7. CDR3 sequence: CASSRDRAESSYNSPLHF. The DNA of the CDR3 is TGCGCCAGCAGCCGGGACAGGGCCGAGAGCTCCTATAATTCACCCCTCCACTTT.

The genes are TRBV7-2 and TRBJ2-1; 7 bases line up with TRBD2. CDR3 length: 15 amino acids. Germline V CDR1 and CDR2: SGHTA, FQGNSA. Trimming at V came to 5 bases and at J to 4 bases, leaving 8 bases not matched to a gene. The CDR3 DNA follows: TGTGCCAGCAGCCACGGGCTAGCGGATTACAATGAGCAGTTCTTC. Translation: CASSHGLADYNEQFF.

V gene TRBV27 combines with J gene TRBJ1-3; no firm D call. V was pared by 4 bases and J by 4 bases, with 14 bases between. In germline, CDR1 is MNHEY, CDR2 SMNVEV (reference sequence). This CDR3 spans 15 amino acids. This CDR3 reads CASSSGSGPGNTIYF. CDR3 in DNA: TGTGCCAGCAGTTCGGGCTCTGGGCCAGGAAACACCATATATTTT.

This chain joins TRBV29-1 and TRBJ2-7; TRBD1 is a possible D gene (5 bases). The ends were cut back, 4 bases at V and 2 bases at J, with 9 bases in the middle. Germline assignment: CDR1 SQVTM and CDR2 ANQGSEA. The CDR3 covers 12 residues. CDR3 sequence reads: CSVVGRAYEQYF. The CDR3, as DNA: TGCAGCGTTGTGGGCAGGGCCTACGAGCAGTACTTC.